The entry below gives a single T cell receptor beta chain sequence along with its context. The antigen is unknown. These data belong to a study of cytomegalovirus exposure and HLA in healthy donors. Study conclusions and caveats: A few chains linked to CMV were shown in vitro to be specific for CMV antigens.

In germline, CDR1 is SGHAT, CDR2 FQNNGV. CDR3 length equals 14 residues. Trimming at V came to 5 bases and at J to 4 bases, leaving 7 bases not matched to a gene. Measured with immunoSEQ multiplex PCR; TCRdb has only the in-frame clones, and not every one. The data contain more than 65,000 clones, 90% to 95% of them singletons. Material: PBMCs. This chain connects TRBV11-2 to TRBJ1-2, with TRBD1 identical over 7 bases. The TCR comes from a man aged 18 to 29 in good health and CMV-seronegative. The CDR3 region has the DNA TGTGCCAGCAGCCCAGGAGGGGGCCTCTATGGCTACACCTTC. It specifies CASSPGGGLYGYTF.